One TCR beta chain is described in this entry. What it recognizes is unknown. Measured with immunoSEQ multiplex PCR; TCRdb has only the in-frame clones, and not every one. The repertoire includes 130,000 or so clones, around 90% of them detected once, and roughly 0.2% sits in the top ten. The source of the sample is a study of graft-versus-host responses after intestinal transplantation. About the study: Each transplant was multivisceral, liver-intestinal, or isolated intestinal. Following induction with anti-thymocyte globulin, all recipients were given tacrolimus and steroids for around three years.

Study observations and caveats: Early post-transplant falls in HvG clones accompanied the peak levels of circulating GvH clones. Some GvH clones appeared in ileal mucosa or blood before recipient bone marrow.

The CDR3 is 13 residues long. Trimming pared 4 bases from V and 5 bases from J, leaving 9 bases between. Germline CDR1 reads MGHDK; CDR2 reads SYGVNS. This receptor was identified in a human donor who received an intestinal transplant. Here the sequenced sample was unstimulated CD4+ T cells sorted from spleen or lymph node cells, taken before intestinal transplant. V usage is TRBV25-1 and J usage is TRBJ2-1, with D possibly matching TRBD2 (5 bases). The CDR3 region has the DNA TGTGCCAGCAGTGGTGCCGGGAACAATGAGCAGTTCTTC. This codes for CASSGAGNNEQFF.